This T cell receptor (beta chain) was sequenced in a study of blood T cell repertoires in COVID-19. Whole-study context: COVID-19 samples collected from the United States, Italy and Spain covered acute and convalescent phases. Sources were T cells, B-cell-depleted T cells, or PBMCs; the material itself was cDNA or gDNA.

Concerning this clone itself: This sample includes further DNA sequences coding for the same CDR3.

Seattle researchers signed up patients amid active infection and tracked them longitudinally. Germline CDR1 is SGHNT and CDR2 is YYREEE (reference sequence). V lost 0 bases to trimming and J lost 3 bases; unmatched junction nucleotides: 1. This CDR3 has 16 residues. Authors' processing steps: It was from reference gene primer amplification that nucleated cell counts were estimated. Repertoires were generated with immunoSEQ multiplex PCR, while TCRdb's copy carries only in-frame clones and drops some. The DNA gave D and trimming, while V, J and clone size come from that table. The sample lists 250,000 to 300,000 clones, about 90% occurring once.

Source material: peripheral blood. V is TRBV5-4 and J is TRBJ2-3, with 13 bases identical to TRBD2. This receptor was identified in a woman aged 25 to 45 with COVID-19, enrolled during active disease. In DNA, the CDR3 is TGTGCCAGCAGCTTGGGGACTAGCGGGAGTACAGATACGCAGTATTTT. Amino acid sequence: CASSLGTSGSTDTQYF.